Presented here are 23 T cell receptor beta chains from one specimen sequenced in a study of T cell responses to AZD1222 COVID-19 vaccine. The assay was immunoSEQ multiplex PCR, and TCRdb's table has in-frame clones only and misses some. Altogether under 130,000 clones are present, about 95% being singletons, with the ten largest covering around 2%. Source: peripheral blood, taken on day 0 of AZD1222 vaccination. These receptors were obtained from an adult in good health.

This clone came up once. The CDR3 is CASRRLEGVGEQFF. In nucleotides, the CDR3 is TGTGCCAGCAGGCGACTGGAGGGTGTGGGGGAGCAGTTCTTC. The chain couples TRBV7-9 to TRBJ2-1, with a weak D call TRBD2 (6 bases). Per germline, CDR1 SEHNR and CDR2 FQNEAQ (reference sequence). The CDR3 runs 14 residues. Trimming cost V 6 bases and J 10 bases, with 19 bases left between them.

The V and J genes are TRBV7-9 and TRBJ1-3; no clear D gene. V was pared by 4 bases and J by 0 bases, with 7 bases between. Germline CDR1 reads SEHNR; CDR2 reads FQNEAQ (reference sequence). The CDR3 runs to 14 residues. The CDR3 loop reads CASSSGDSGNTIYF. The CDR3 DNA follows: TGTGCCAGCAGCTCCGGGGACTCTGGAAACACCATATATTTT.

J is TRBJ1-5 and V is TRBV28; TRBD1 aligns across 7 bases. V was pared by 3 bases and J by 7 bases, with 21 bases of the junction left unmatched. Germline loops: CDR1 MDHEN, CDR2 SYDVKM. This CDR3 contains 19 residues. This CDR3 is CASSFYFGRQGTLSQPQHF. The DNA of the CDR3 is TGTGCCAGCAGTTTTTACTTCGGGAGACAGGGAACCCTAAGCCAGCCCCAGCATTTT.

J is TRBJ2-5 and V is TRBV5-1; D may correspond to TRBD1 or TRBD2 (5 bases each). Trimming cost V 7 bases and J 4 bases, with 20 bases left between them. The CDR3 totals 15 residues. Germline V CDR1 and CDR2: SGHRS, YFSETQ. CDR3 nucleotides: TGCGCCAGCTGTAGGGACGCTAGAGAACTAGAGACCCAGTACTTC. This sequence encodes CASCRDARELETQYF.

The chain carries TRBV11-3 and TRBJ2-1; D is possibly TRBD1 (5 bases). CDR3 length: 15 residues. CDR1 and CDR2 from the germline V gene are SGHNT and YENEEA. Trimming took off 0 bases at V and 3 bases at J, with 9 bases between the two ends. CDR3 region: CASSLDRALYNEQFF. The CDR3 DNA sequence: TGTGCCAGCAGCTTAGACAGGGCTCTCTACAATGAGCAGTTCTTC.

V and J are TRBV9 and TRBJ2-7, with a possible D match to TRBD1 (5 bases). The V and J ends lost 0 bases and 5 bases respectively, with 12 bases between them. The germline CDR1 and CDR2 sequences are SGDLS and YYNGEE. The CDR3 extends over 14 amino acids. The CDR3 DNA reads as TGTGCCAGCAGCGTAGACCTCAGGGCCCACGAGCAGTACTTC. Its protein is CASSVDLRAHEQYF.

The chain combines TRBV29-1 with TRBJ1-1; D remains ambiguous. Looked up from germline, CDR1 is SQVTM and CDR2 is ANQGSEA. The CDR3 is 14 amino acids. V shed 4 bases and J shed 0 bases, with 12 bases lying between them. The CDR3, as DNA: TGCAGCGTTGCCCCAGTAATCTTGAACACTGAAGCTTTCTTT. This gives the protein CSVAPVILNTEAFF.

The CDR3 DNA reads TGTGCCAGCAGAGGGGACACAGATACGCAGTATTTT. Protein sequence: CASRGDTDTQYF. This chain links TRBV12-3 or TRBV12-4 with TRBJ2-3; TRBD1 might be the D (5 bases). V lost 6 bases and J lost 2, with 6 bases in between. The CDR3 is 12 residues long.

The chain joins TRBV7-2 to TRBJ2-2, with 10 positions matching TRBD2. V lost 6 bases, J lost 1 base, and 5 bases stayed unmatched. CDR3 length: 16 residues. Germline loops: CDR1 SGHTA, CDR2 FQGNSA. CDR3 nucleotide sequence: TGTGCCAGCAGGCGAACTAGCGGGATGAACACCGGGGAGCTGTTTTTT. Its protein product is CASRRTSGMNTGELFF.

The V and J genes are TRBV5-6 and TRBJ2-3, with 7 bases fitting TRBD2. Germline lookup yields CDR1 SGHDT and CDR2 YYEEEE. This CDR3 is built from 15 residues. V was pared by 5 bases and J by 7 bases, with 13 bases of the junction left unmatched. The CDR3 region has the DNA TGTGCCAGCAGATACGGACTAGTTTTCGCCAATACGCAGTATTTT. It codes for CASRYGLVFANTQYF.

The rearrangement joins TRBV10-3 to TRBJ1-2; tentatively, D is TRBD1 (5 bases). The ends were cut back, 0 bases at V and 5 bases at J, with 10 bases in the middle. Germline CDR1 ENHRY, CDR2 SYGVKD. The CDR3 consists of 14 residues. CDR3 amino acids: CAISESLGGYGYTF. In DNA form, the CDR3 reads TGTGCCATCAGTGAGTCATTGGGGGGATATGGCTACACCTTC.

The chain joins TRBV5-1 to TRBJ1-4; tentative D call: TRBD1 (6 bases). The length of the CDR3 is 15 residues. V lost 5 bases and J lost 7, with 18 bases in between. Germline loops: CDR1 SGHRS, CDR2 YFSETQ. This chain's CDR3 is CASSPMGGRGEKLFF. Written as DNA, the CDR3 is TGCGCCAGCAGTCCGATGGGGGGGCGCGGTGAAAAACTGTTTTTT.

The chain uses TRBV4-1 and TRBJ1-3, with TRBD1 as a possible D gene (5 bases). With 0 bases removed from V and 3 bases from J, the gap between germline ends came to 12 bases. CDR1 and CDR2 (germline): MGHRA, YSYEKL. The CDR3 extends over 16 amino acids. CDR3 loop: CASSQEEGLSGNTIYF. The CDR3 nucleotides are TGCGCCAGCAGCCAAGAAGAGGGGCTAAGTGGAAACACCATATATTTT.

This CDR3 is CASSQVFQRRGGSTPLHF. The CDR3 coding sequence is TGTGCCAGCAGCCAAGTTTTTCAGCGTCGGGGAGGGAGTACACCCCTCCACTTT. This chain connects TRBV3-1 (or the pseudogene TRBV3-2) to TRBJ1-6, with D unclear. The V and J ends lost 1 base and 11 bases respectively, with 24 bases between them. The germline CDR1 and CDR2 sequences are LGHDT and YNNKEL (reference sequence). The CDR3 loop spans 18 amino acids.

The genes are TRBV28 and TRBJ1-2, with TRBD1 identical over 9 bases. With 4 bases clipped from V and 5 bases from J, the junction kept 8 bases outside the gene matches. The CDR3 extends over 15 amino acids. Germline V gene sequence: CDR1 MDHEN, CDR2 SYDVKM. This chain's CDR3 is CASSSPGTGKYGYTF. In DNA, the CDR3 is TGTGCCAGCAGTTCTCCCGGGACAGGGAAGTATGGCTACACCTTC.

The CDR3: CASTYDRDNYGYTF. CDR3 DNA: TGTGCCAGCACTTATGACAGGGACAACTATGGCTACACCTTC. J is TRBJ1-2 and V is TRBV5-4, with TRBD1 matching 7 bases. Germline loops: CDR1 SGHNT, CDR2 YYREEE (reference sequence). CDR3 length: 14 residues. After removal of 6 bases from V and 2 bases from J, the junction contained 7 bases not matched to a gene. Variable domain in full (rest from reference TRBV5-4 and TRBJ1-2): ETGVTQSPTHLIKTRGQQVTLRCSSQSGHNTVSWYQQALGQGPQFIFQYYREEENGRGNFPPRFSGLQFPNYSSELNVNALELDDSALYLCASTYDRDNYGYTFGSGTRLTVV.

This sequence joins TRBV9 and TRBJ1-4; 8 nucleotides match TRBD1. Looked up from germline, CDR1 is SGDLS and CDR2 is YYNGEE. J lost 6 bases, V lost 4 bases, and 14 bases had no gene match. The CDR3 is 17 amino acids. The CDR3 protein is CASSIGTGGWGDEKLFF. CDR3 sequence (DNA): TGTGCCAGCAGCATAGGGACAGGAGGATGGGGGGATGAAAAACTGTTTTTT.

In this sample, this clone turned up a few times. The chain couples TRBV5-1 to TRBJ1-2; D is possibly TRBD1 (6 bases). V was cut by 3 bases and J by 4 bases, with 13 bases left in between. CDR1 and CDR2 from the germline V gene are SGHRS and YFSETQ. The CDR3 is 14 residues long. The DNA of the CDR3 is TGCGCCAGCAGCTCCGAGGGGGGTGGCTATGGCTACACCTTC. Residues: CASSSEGGGYGYTF.

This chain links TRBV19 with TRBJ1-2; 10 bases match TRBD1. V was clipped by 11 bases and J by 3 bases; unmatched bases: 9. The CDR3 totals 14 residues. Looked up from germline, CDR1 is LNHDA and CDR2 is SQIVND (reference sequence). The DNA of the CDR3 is TGTGCCGCAACCGGGACAGGGGTCGACTATGGCTACACCTTC. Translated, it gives CAATGTGVDYGYTF.

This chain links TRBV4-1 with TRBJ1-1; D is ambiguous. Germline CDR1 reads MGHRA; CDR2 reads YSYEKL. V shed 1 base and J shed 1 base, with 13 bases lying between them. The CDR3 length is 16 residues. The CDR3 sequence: CASSQGVSVTNTEAFF. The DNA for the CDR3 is TGCGCCAGCAGCCAAGGAGTATCGGTTACGAACACTGAAGCTTTCTTT.

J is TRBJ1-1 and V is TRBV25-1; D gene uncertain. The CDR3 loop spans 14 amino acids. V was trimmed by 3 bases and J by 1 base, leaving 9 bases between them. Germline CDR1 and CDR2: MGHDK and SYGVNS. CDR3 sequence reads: CASSDRRQNTEAFF. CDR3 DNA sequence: TGTGCCAGCAGTGACAGACGGCAGAACACTGAAGCTTTCTTT.

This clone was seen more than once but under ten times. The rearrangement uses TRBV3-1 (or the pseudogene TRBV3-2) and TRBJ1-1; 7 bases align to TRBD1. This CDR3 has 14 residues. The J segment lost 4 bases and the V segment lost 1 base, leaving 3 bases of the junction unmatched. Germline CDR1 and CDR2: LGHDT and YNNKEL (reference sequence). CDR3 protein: CASSQAPGGTEAFF. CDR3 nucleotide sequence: TGTGCCAGCAGCCAAGCCCCAGGGGGCACTGAAGCTTTCTTT.

DNA of the CDR3: TGTGCCAGCAGCTTGGAGGGACACCGCTATGGCTACACCTTC. Its translation is CASSLEGHRYGYTF. This chain links TRBV7-2 with TRBJ1-2; TRBD1 is a possible D gene (6 bases). V was clipped by 3 bases and J by 4 bases, with 12 bases between them. The CDR3 contains 14 residues. Looked up from germline, CDR1 is SGHTA and CDR2 is FQGNSA.